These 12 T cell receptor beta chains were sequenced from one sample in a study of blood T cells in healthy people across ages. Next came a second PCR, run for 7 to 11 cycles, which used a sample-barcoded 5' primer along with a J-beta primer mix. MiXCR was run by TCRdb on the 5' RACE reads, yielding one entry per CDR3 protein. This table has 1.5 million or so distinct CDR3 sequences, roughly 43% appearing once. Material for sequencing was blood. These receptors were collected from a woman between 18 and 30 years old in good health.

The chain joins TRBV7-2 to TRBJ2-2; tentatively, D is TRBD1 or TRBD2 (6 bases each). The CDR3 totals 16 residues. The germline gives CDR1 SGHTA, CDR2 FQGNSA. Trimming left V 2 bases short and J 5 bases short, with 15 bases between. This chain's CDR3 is CASSLTGTRVTGELFF. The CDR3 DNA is TGTGCCAGCAGCTTAACAGGGACTCGGGTAACCGGGGAGCTGTTTTTT.

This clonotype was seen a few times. CDR3 nucleotides: TGTGCCAGCAGTGAACGGCGGGGGGGGACAGATACGCAGTATTTT. This sequence encodes CASSERRGGTDTQYF. The rearrangement links TRBV2 to TRBJ2-3; 9 bases agree with TRBD2. The V gene's germline CDR1 is SNHLY and CDR2 FYNNEI. CDR3 length: 15 residues. Trimming at V came to 2 bases and at J to 3 bases, leaving 3 bases not matched to a gene.

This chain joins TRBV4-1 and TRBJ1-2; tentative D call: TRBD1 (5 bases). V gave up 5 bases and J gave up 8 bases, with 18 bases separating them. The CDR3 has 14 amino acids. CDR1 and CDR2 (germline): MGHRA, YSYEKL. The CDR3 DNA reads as TGCGCCAGCAGCTCCGGGGAGGGGATAGGCGGCTACACCTTC. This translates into CASSSGEGIGGYTF.

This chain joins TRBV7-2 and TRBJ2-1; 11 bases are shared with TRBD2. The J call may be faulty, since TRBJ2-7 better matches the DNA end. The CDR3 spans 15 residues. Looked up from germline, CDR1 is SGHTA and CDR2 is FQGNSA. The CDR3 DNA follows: TGTGCCAGCAGGCTAGCGGGGGGCAAGTACAATGAGCAGTACTTC. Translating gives CASRLAGGKYNEQYF.

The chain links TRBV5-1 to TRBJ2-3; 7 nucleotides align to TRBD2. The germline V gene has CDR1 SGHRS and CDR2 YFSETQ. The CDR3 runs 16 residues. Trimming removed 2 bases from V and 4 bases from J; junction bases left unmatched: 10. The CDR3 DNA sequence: TGCGCCAGCAGCTTAGCCCCCAGCGGGGATGCAGATACGCAGTATTTT. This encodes CASSLAPSGDADTQYF.

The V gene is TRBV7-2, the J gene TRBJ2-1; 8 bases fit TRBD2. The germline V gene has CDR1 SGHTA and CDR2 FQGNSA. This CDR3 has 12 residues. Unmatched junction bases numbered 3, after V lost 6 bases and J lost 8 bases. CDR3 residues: CASRISGDEQFF. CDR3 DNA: TGTGCCAGCAGGATTAGCGGGGATGAGCAGTTCTTC.

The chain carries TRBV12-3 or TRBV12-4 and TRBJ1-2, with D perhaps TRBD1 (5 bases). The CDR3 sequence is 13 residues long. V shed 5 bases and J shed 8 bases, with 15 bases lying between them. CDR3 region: CASSVGQGEGYTF. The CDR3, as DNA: TGTGCCAGCAGTGTTGGCCAGGGAGAAGGCTACACCTTC.

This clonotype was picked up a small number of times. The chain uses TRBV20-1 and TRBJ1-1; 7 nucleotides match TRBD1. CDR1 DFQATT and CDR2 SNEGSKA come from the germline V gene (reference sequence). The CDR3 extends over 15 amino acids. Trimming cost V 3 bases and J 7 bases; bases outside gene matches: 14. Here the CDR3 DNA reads TGCAGTGCTAGGGCCCCGACAGGGACAGTGGGTGAAGCTTTCTTT. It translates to CSARAPTGTVGEAFF.

CDR3 sequence: CASSSGWGEQYF. CDR3 DNA sequence: TGTGCCAGCAGCTCCGGGTGGGGTGAGCAGTACTTC. J is TRBJ2-7 and V is TRBV12-3 or TRBV12-4; D is undetermined. Trimming cost V 6 bases and J 7 bases, with 13 bases left between them. CDR3 length equals 12 residues.

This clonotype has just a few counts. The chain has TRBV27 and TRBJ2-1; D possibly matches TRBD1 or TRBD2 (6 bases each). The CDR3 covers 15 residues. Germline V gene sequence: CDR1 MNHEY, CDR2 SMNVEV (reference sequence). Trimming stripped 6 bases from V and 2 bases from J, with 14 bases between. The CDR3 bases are TGTGCCAGCAGGCCCGGAGGGGACACCTACAATGAGCAGTTCTTC. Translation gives CASRPGGDTYNEQFF.

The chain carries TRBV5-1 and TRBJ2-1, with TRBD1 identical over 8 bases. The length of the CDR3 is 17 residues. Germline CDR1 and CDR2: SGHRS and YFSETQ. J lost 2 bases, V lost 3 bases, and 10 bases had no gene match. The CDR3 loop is CASSSGQVYVPYNEQFF. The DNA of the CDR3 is TGCGCCAGCAGCTCGGGACAGGTTTATGTTCCCTACAATGAGCAGTTCTTC. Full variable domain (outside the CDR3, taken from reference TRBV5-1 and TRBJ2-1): KAGVTQTPRYLIKTRGQQVTLSCSPISGHRSVSWYQQTPGQGLQFLFEYFSETQRNKGNFPGRFSGRQFSNSRSEMNVSTLELGDSALYLCASSSGQVYVPYNEQFFGPGTRLTVL.

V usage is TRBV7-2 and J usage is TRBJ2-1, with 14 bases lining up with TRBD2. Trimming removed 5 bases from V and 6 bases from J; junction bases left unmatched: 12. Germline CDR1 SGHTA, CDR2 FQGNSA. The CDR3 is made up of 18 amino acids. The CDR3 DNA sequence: TGTGCCAGCAGCCGGGCCGAGGCAGGACTAGCGGGGGGCAATGAGCAGTTCTTC. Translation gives CASSRAEAGLAGGNEQFF.